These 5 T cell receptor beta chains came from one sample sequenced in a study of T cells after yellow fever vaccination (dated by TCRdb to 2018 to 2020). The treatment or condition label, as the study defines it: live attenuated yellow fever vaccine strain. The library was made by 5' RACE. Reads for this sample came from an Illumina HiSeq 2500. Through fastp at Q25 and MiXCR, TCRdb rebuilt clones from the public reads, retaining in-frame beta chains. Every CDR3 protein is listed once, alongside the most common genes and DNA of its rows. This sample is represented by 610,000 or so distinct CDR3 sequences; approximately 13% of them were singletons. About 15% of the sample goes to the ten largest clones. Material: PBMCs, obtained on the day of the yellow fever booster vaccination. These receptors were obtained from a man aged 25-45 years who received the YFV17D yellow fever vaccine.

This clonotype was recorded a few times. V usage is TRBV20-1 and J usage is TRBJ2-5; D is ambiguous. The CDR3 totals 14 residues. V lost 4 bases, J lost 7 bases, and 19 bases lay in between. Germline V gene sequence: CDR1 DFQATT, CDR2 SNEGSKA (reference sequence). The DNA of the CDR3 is TGCAGTGCTACACTATCCCGAGTGCCCGGGACCCAGTACTTC. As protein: CSATLSRVPGTQYF.

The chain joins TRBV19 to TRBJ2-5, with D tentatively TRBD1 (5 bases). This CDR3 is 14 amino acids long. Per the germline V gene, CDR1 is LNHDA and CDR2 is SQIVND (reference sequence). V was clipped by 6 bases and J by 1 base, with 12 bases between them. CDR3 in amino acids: CASSPTQVQETQYF. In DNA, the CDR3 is TGTGCCAGTAGCCCAACACAGGTCCAAGAGACCCAGTACTTC.

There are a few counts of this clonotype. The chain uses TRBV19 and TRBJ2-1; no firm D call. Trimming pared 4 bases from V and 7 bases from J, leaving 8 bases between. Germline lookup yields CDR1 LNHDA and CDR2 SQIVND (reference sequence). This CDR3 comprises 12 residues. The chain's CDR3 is CASSSRVNEQFF. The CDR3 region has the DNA TGTGCCAGTAGTAGTCGGGTGAATGAGCAGTTCTTC.

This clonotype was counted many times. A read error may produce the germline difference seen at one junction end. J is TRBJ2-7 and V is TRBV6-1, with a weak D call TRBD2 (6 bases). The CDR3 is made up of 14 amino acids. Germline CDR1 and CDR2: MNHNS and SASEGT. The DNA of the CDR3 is TGTGCCAGCACATCTAGCGACGGGACCTACGGGCAGTACTTC. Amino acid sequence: CASTSSDGTYGQYF.

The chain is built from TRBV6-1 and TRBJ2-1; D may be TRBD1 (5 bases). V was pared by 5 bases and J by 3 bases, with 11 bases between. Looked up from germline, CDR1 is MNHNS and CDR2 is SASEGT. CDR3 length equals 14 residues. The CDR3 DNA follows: TGTGCCAGCAGTCAGTTCAGGGTCTACAATGAGCAGTTCTTC. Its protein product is CASSQFRVYNEQFF.